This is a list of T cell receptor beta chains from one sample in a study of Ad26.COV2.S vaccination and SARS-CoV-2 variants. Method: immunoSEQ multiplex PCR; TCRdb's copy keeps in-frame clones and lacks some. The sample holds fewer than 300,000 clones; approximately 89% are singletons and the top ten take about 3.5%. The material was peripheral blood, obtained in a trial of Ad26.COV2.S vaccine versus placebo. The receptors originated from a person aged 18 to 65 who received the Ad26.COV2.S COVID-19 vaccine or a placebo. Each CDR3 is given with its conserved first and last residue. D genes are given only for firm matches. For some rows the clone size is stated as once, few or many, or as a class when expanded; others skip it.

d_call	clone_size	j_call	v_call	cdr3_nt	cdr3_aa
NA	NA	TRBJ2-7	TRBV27	TGTGCCAGCAGTTTTTCGGACTACCCGGGCTACGAGCAGTACTTC	CASSFSDYPGYEQYF
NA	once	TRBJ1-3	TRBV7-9	TGTGCCAGCAGCCAATTTGGACAGTCTGGAAACACCATATATTTT	CASSQFGQSGNTIYF
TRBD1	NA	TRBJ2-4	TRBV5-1	TGCGCCAGCAGCTCGAGGAGCGGGACAGGGCTTATAAACATTCAGTACTTC	CASSSRSGTGLINIQYF
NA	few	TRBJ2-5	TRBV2	TGTGCCAGCAGTGGGGGGGCCAGAGTGGAGACCCAGTACTTC	CASSGGARVETQYF
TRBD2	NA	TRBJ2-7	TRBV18	TGTGCCAGCTCACCACCCCTAGCGGGAGTACACGAGCAGTACTTC	CASSPPLAGVHEQYF
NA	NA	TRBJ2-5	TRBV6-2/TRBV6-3	TGTGCCAGCAGTTACGGGGGAGCAGGAGAGACCCAGTACTTC	CASSYGGAGETQYF
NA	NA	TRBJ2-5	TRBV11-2	TGTGCCAGCAGCTTATCGACGCCTAGGGAGACCCAGTACTTC	CASSLSTPRETQYF
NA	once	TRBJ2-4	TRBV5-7	TGTGCCAGCGGAACAGGACTAGCCAAAAACATTCAGTACTTC	CASGTGLAKNIQYF
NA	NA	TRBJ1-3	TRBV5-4	TGTGCCAGCAGCGTACAGGGTTCTGGAAACACCATATATTTT	CASSVQGSGNTIYF
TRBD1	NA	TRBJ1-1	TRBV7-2	TGTGCCAGCAGCTTATATCAGGGGGCGAAGTTTTCGGCTTTCTTT	CASSLYQGAKFSAFF
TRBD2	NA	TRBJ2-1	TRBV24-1	TGTGCCACCAGTGCATCAACCTCCGGGACTAGCGGAAAGAATGAGCAGTTCTTC	CATSASTSGTSGKNEQFF
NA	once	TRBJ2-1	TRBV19	TGTGCCAGCACTCAGATCGCGGGCGCCTACAATGAGCAGTTCTTC	CASTQIAGAYNEQFF
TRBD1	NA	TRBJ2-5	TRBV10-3	TGTGCCATCAGTGAGGGGACAGGGGTAGGGGAGACCCAGTACTTC	CAISEGTGVGETQYF
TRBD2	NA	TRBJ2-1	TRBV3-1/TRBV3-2	TGTGCCAGCAGCCCCCTGACTAGCGTGGCCTACAATGAGCAGTTCTTC	CASSPLTSVAYNEQFF
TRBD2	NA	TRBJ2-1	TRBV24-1	TGTGCCACCAGTGCAGGTAGCGGGAGTAGGTCCTACAATGAGCAGTTCTTC	CATSAGSGSRSYNEQFF
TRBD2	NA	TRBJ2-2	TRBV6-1	TGTGCCAGCAGTGAAGCGAGAGCGGGATCTGTCACCGGGGAGCTGTTTTTT	CASSEARAGSVTGELFF
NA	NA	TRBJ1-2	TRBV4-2	TGTGCCAGCAGCCAAGGAGGGGCCATCCTAGGCTACACCTTC	CASSQGGAILGYTF
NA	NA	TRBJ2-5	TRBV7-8	TGTGCCAGCAGCCGAACAGGGAGACAAGAGACCCAGTACTTC	CASSRTGRQETQYF
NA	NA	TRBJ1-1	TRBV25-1	TGTGCCAGCAGTGCACTACAGGGATTCGATGAAGCTTTCTTT	CASSALQGFDEAFF
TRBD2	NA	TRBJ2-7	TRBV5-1	TGCGCCAGCAGCTTGTTTGCGGGAGAAGACTACGAGCAGTACTTC	CASSLFAGEDYEQYF
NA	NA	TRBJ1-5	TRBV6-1	TGTGCCAGCAGTGAACTCCCGGGCGTCAGTCTCGATCAGCCCCAGCATTTT	CASSELPGVSLDQPQHF
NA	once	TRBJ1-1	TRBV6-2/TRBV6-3	TGTGCCAGCAGTTACACGAACACTGAAGCTTTCTTT	CASSYTNTEAFF